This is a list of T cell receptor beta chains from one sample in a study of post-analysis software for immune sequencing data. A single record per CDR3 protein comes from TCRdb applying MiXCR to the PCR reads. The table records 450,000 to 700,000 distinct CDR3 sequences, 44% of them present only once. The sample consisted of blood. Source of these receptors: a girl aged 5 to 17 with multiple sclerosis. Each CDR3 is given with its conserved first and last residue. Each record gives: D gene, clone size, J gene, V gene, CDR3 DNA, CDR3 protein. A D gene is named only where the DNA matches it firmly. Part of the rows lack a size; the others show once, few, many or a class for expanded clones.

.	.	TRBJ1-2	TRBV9	TGTGCCAGCTTTTCCAGTAACTATGGCTACACCTTC	CASFSSNYGYTF
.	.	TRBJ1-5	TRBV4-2	TGTGCCAGCAGCCAGGGAAGATATAGCAATCAGCCCCAGCATTTT	CASSQGRYSNQPQHF
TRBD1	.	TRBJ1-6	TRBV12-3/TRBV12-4	TGTGCCAGCAACTCGGACAGGGGGCTAAATTCACCCCTCCACTTT	CASNSDRGLNSPLHF
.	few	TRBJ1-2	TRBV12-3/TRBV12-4	TGTGCCAGCAACCTTGGTTCTGGGCGGCGAACGGGGCGTGGCTACACCTTC	CASNLGSGRRTGRGYTF
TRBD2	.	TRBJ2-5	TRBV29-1	TGCAGCGTTGGCGGGAGGGACCAAGAGACCCAGTACTTC	CSVGGRDQETQYF
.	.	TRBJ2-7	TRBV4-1	TGCGCCAGCGGCCAAGGTGTTGTTGACGAGCAGTACTTC	CASGQGVVDEQYF
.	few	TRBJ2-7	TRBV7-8	TGTGCCAGCAGCTTAGTAACAGGTACCTACGAGCAGTACTTC	CASSLVTGTYEQYF
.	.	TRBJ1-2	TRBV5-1	TGCGCCAGCAGCTACTCTCGGGGGGACTATGGCTACACCTTC	CASSYSRGDYGYTF
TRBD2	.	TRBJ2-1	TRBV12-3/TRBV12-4	TGTGCCAGCGTATTTAGCGGGGGCGATGAGCAGTTCTTC	CASVFSGGDEQFF
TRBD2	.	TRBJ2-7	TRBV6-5	TGTGCCAGCAGCCAGACCGGGACTAGGGTGTACGAGCAGTACTTC	CASSQTGTRVYEQYF
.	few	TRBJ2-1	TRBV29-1	TGCAGTACCGTGGGGACGGAATACAATGAGCAGTTCTTC	CSTVGTEYNEQFF
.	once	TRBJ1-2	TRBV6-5	TGTGCCAGCCGTCGGGGGTTCTATGGCTACACCTTC	CASRRGFYGYTF
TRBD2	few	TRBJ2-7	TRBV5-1	TGCGCCAGCAGCTTGCCCCATCGGACTAGCGGGAGGGCCGACAGGGGCTACGAGCAGTACTTC	CASSLPHRTSGRADRGYEQYF
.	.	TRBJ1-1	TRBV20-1	TGCAGTGCTAGAGATAGACAGCGGAACACTGAAGCTTTCTTT	CSARDRQRNTEAFF
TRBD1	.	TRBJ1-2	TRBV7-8	TGTGCCAGCAGCTTGGGTACAGGGGTCGGCTACACCTTC	CASSLGTGVGYTF
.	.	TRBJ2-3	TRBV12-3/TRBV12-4	TGTGCCAGCGGGTCTTCACAGGGTAGCACAGATACGCAGTATTTT	CASGSSQGSTDTQYF
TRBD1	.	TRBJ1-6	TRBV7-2	TGTGCCAGCAGCTTCCGGGACAGGGACTATTCACCCCTCCACTTT	CASSFRDRDYSPLHF
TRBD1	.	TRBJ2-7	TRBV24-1	TGTGCCACCAGTGATTTTCACCTCAACAGGGGCTGGGACTACGAGCAGTACTTC	CATSDFHLNRGWDYEQYF
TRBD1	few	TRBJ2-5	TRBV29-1	TGCAGCGTTGATGGGACAGCCCAAGAGACCCAGTACTTC	CSVDGTAQETQYF
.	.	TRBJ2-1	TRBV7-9	TGTGCCAGCAGCTGCCATTCTTGTAATGAGCAGTTCTTC	CASSCHSCNEQFF
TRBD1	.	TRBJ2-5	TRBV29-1	TGCAGCGTGGGGGACAGCAGGAAAGAGACCCAGTACTTC	CSVGDSRKETQYF
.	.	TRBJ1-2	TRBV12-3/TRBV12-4	TGTGCCAGCAGTTTCGTCACAGGAAACCCCTATGGCTACACCTTC	CASSFVTGNPYGYTF
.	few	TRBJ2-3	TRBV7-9	TGTGCCAGCAGCTTACCCGGGACCAGAAACACAGATACGCAGTATTTT	CASSLPGTRNTDTQYF
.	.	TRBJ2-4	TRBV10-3	TGTGCCATCTCACTCAGGCTCCAAGAGACCCGGTACTTC	CAISLRLQETRYF
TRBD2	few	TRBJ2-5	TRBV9	TGTGCCAGCAGCGTAGGAGGTGAAACCAGCGGGGGAGAGACCCAGTACTTC	CASSVGGETSGGETQYF
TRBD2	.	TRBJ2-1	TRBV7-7	TGTGCTAGCAGCTTAGCGCTAGGACTAGCGGGACTAAATGAGCAGTTCTTC	CASSLALGLAGLNEQFF